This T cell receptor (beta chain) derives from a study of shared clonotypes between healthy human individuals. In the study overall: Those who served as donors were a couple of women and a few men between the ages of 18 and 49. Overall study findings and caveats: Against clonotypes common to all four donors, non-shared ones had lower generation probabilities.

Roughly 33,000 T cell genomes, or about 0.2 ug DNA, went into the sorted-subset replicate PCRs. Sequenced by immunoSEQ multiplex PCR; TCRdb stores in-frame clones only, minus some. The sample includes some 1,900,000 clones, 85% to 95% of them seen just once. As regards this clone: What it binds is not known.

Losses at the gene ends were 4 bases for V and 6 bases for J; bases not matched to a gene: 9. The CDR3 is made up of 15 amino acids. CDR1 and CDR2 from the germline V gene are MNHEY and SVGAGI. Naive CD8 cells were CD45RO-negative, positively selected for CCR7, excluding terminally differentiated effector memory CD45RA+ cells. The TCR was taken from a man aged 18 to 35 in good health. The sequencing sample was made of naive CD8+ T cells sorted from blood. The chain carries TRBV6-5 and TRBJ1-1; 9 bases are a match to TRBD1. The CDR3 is CASSSKRNRGPEAFF. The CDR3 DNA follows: TGTGCCAGCAGTTCTAAAAGAAACAGGGGGCCTGAAGCTTTCTTT.